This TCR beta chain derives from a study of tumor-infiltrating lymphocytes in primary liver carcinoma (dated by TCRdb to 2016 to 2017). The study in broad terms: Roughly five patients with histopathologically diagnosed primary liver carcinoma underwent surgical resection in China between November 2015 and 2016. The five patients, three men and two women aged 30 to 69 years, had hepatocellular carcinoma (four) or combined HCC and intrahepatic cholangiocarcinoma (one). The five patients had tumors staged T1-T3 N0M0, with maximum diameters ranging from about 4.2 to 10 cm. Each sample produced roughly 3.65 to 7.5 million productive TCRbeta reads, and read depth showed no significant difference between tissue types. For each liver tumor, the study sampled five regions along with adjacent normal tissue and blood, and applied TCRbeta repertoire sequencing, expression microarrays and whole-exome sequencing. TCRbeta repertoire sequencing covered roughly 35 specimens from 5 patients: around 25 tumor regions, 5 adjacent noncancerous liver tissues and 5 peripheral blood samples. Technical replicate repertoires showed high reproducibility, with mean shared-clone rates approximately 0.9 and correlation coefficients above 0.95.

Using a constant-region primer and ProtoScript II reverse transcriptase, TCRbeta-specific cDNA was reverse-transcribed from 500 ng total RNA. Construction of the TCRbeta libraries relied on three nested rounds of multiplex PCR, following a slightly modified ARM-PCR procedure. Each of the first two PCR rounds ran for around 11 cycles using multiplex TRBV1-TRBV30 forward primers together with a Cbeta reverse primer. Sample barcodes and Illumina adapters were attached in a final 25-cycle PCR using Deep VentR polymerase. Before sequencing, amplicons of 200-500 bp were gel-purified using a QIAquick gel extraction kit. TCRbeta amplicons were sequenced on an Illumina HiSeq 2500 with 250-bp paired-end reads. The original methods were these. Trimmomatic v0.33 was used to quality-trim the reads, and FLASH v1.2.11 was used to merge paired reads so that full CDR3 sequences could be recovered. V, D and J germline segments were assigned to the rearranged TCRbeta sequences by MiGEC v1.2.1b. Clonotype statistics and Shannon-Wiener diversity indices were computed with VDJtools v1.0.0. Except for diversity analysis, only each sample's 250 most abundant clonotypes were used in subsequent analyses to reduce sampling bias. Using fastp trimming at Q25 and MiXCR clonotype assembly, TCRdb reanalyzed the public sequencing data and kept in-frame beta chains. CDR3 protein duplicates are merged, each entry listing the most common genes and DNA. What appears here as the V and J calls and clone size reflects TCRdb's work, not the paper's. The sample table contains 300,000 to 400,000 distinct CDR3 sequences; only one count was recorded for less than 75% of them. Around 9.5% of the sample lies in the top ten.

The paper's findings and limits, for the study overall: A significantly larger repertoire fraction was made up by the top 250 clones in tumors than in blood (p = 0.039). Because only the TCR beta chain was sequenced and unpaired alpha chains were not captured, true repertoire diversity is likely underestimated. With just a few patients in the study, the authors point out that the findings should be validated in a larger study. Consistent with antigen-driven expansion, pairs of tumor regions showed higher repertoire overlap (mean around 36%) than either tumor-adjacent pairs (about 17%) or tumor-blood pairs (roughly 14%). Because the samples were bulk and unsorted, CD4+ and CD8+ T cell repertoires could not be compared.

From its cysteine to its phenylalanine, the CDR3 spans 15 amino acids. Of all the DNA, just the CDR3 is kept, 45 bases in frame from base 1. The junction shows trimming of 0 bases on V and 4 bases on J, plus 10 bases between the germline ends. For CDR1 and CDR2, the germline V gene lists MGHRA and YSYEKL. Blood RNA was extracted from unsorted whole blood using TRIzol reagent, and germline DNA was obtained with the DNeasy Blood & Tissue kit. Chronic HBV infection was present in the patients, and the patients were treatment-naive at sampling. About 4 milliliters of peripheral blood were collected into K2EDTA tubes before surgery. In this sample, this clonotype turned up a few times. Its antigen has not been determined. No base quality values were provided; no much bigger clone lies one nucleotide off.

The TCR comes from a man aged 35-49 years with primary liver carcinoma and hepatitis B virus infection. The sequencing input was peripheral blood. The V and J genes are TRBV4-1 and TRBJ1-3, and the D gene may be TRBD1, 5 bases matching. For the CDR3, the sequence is CASSQETGAGNTIYF. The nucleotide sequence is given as TGCGCCAGCAGCCAAGAAACCGGGGCAGGAAACACCATATATTTT.